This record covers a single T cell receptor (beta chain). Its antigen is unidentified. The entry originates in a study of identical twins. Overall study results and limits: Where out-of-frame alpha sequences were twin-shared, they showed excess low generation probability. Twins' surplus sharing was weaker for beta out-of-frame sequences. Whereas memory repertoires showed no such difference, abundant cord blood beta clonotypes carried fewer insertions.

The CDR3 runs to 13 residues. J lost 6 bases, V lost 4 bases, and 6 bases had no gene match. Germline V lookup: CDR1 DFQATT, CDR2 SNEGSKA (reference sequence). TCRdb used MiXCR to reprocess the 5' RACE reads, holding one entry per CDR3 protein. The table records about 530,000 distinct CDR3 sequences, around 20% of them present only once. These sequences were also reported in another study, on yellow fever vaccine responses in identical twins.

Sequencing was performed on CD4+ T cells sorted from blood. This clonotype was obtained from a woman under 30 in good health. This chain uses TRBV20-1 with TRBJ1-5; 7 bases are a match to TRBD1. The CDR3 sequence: CSATHRGGQPQHF. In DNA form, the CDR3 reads TGCAGTGCTACCCACAGGGGCGGTCAGCCCCAGCATTTT.